This TCR beta chain came from a study of T cell responses to AZD1222 COVID-19 vaccine. The table came from immunoSEQ multiplex PCR; TCRdb's copy has only in-frame clones and leaves some out. The sample yields 89,000 or so clones, approximately 86% seen once. Points from the study as a whole: Spike-specific TCR repertoires showed rising breadth and depth after two AZD1222 doses. Regions 160-218 and 743-854 dominated among vaccine-associated CD4 TCRs spanning spike.

Looked up from germline, CDR1 is LGHDT and CDR2 is YNNKEL (reference sequence). V gave up 1 base and J gave up 8 bases, with 11 bases separating them. The CDR3 contains 14 residues. With regard to this clone: Antigen: not known.

The sample consisted of peripheral blood, taken on day 0 of AZD1222 vaccination. This clonotype was obtained from an adult in good health. The chain is built from TRBV3-1 (or the pseudogene TRBV3-2) and TRBJ1-4; D may be TRBD1 (6 bases). The CDR3 loop reads CASSQGRGQEKLFF. CDR3 in DNA: TGTGCCAGCAGCCAAGGCCGGGGGCAAGAAAAACTGTTTTTT.